The clone carrying this T cell receptor (beta chain) occurred once. The antigen remains undetermined. These data belong to a study of CD8+CD57+ T cells in acquired aplastic anemia. Overall study: Sorted CD4+ plus CD8+ cells gave DNA averaging roughly 3.5 ug.

Study-level results: Patients and controls had in common twenty-nine CD8+ CDR3 sequences.

For CDR3 and TCR beta VDJ profiling, genomic DNA was the template used. TCRdb re-derived calls from the reads in MiXCR, one entry per CDR3 protein. The repertoire holds 400,000 to 500,000 distinct CDR3 sequences, with under 80% as singletons. This TCR derives from a human donor in good health, serving as a control. Sample: sorted CD4+, CD8+, or CD8+CD57+ T cells (not recorded which) from PBMCs.

CDR3 sequence reads: CASSLEIAGSYEQYF. The CDR3 bases are TGTGCCAGCAGCCTGGAAATAGCGGGGTCCTACGAGCAGTACTTC. The V call is TRBV7-6, the J call TRBJ2-7; 8 bases match TRBD2. CDR3 length equals 15 residues. Trimming at V came to 5 bases and at J to 1 base, leaving 7 bases not matched to a gene. Germline CDR1 SGHVS, CDR2 FNYEAQ.